The TCR beta chain described here comes from a study of shared clonotypes between healthy human individuals. The donor population consisted of healthy HIV-negative adults with no recent acute infections or vaccinations. Memory CD4+ cells were the fraction left after CD45RA+ naive selection. Measured with immunoSEQ multiplex PCR; TCRdb has only the in-frame clones, and not every one. In the table there are a few million clones, approximately 92% of which are singletons. The V gene's germline CDR1 is SGHTA and CDR2 FQGNSA. Trimming shortened V by 1 base and J by 12 bases, and 15 bases separated the two germline ends. This CDR3 is 13 amino acids long.

The sequencing sample was made of naive CD4+ T cells sorted from blood. Described subset: CD45RA+ positively selected. The chain employs TRBV7-2 and TRBJ2-5; no definite D call. This sequence was found in a man aged 18 to 35 in good health. The CDR3 region has the DNA TGTGCCAGCAGCTTAGATTCAGTGGCAGATAAGTACTTC. It is translated as CASSLDSVADKYF.